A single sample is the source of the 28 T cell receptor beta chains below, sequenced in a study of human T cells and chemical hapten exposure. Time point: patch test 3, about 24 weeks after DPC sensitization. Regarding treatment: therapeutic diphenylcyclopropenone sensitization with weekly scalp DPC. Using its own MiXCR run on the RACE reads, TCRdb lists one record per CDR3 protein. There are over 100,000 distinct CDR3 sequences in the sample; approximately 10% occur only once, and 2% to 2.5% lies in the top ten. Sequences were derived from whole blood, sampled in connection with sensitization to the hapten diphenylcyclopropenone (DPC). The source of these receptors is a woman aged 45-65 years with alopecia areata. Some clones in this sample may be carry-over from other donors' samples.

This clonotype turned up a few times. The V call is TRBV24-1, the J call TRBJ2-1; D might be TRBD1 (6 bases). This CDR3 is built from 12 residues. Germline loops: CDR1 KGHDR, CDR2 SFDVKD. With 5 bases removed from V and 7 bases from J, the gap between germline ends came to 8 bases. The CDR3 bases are TGTGCCACCAGTGTAACAGGGAATGAGCAGTTCTTC. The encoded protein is CATSVTGNEQFF.

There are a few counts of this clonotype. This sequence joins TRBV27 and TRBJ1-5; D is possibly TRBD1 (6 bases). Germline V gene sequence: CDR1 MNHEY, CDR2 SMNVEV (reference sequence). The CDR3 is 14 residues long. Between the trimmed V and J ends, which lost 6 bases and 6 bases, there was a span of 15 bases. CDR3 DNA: TGTGCCAGCAGCCTACAGGGAAAAAGTCAGCCCCAGCATTTT. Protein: CASSLQGKSQPQHF.

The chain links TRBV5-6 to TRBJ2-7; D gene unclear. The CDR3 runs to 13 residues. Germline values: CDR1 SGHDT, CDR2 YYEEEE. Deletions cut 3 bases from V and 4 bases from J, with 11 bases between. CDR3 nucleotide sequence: TGTGCCAGCAGCTCAGATACGCTATACGAGCAGTACTTC. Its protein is CASSSDTLYEQYF.

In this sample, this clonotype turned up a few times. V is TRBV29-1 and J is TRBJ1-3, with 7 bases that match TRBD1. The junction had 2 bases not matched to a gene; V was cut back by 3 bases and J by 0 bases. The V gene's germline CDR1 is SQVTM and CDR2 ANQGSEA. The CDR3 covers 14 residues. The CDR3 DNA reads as TGCAGCGTTGAGCGGGACAGCTCTGGAAACACCATATATTTT. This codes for CSVERDSSGNTIYF.

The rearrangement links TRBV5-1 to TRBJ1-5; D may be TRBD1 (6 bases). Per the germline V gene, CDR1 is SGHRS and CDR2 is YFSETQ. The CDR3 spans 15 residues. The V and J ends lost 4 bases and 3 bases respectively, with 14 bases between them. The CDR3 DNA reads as TGCGCCAGCAGCCCTGGGACACCCCTCAATCAGCCCCAGCATTTT. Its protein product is CASSPGTPLNQPQHF.

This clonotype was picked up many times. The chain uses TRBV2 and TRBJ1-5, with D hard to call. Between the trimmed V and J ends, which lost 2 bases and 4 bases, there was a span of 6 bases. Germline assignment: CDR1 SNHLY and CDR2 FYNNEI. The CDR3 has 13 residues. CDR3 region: CASSESGNQPQHF. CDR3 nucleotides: TGTGCCAGCAGTGAAAGTGGGAATCAGCCCCAGCATTTT.

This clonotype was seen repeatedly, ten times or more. This CDR3 reads CASSPSGIYEQYF. The DNA of the CDR3 is TGTGCCAGCAGTCCGAGCGGGATCTACGAGCAGTACTTC. The V call is TRBV27, the J call TRBJ2-7; TRBD2 matches at 7 bases. CDR1 is MNHEY and CDR2 is SMNVEV in the germline V gene (reference sequence). The V gene end was trimmed by 5 bases and the J gene end by 3 bases; junction bases not matched to a gene: 4. The CDR3 runs 13 residues.

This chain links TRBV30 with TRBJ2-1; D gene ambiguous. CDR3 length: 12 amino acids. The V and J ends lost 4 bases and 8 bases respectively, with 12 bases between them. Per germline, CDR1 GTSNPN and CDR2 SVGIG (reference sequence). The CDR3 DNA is TGTGCCTGGACCAGAGGTTACGATGAGCAGTTCTTC. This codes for CAWTRGYDEQFF. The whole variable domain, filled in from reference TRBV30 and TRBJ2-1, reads SQTIHQWPATLVQPVGSPLSLECTVEGTSNPNLYWYRQAAGRGLQLLFYSVGIGQISSEVPQNLSASRPQDRQFILSSKKLLLSDSGFYLCAWTRGYDEQFFGPGTRLTVL.

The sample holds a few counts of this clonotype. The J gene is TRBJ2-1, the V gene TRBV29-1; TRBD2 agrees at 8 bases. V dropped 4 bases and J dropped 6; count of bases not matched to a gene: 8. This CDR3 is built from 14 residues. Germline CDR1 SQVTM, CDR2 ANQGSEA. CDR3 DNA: TGCAGCGTTGGCGGGAAAACTAGCGGCAATGAGCAGTTCTTC. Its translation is CSVGGKTSGNEQFF.

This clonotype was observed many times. The CDR3 bases are TGTGCCAGCAGTGGGGGGACAGGATCCCGCACAGATACGCAGTATTTT. It specifies CASSGGTGSRTDTQYF. The chain is built from TRBV6-1 and TRBJ2-3; 8 nucleotides align to TRBD1. The V segment lost 4 bases and the J segment 1 base; nucleotides outside the gene matches: 7. This CDR3 is built from 16 residues. Germline V CDR1 and CDR2: MNHNS, SASEGT.

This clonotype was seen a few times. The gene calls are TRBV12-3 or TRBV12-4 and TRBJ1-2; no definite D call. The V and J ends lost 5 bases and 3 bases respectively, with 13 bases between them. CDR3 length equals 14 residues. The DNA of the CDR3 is TGTGCCAGCAGTCTGCGGGAGCACTACTATGGCTACACCTTC. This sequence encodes CASSLREHYYGYTF.

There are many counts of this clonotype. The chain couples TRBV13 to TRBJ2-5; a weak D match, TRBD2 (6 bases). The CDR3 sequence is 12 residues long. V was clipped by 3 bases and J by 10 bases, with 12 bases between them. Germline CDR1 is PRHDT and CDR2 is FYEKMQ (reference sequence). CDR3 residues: CASSLGRGVQYF. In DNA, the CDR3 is TGTGCCAGCAGCTTGGGCCGCGGGGTCCAGTACTTC.

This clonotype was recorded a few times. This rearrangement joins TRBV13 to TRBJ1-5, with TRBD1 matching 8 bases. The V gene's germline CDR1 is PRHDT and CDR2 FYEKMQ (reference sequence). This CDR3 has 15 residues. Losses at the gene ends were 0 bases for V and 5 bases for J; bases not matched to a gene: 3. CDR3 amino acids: CASSLGQGADQPQHF. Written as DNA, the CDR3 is TGTGCCAGCAGCTTAGGCCAGGGGGCCGATCAGCCCCAGCATTTT.

The CDR3 sequence: CATSDSRGRGRETQYF. In nucleotides, the CDR3 is TGTGCCACCAGTGATTCCCGGGGCAGAGGCAGAGAGACCCAGTACTTC. The chain recombines TRBV24-1 with TRBJ2-5, with D perhaps given as TRBD1 or TRBD2 (5 bases each). Deletions cut 2 bases from V and 4 bases from J, with 16 bases between. This CDR3 has 16 residues. Germline V gene lookup returns CDR1 KGHDR and CDR2 SFDVKD.

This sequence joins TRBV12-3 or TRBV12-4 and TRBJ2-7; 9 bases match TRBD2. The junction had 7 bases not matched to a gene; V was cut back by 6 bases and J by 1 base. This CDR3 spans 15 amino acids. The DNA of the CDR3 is TGTGCCAGCAGACTAGGGACTAGCTTATCCTACGAGCAGTACTTC. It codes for CASRLGTSLSYEQYF.

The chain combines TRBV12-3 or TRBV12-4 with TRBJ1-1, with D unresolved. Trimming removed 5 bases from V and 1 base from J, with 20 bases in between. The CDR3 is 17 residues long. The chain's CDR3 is CASSTFPPTVGNTEAFF. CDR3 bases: TGTGCCAGCAGTACCTTTCCCCCGACCGTTGGGAACACTGAAGCTTTCTTT.

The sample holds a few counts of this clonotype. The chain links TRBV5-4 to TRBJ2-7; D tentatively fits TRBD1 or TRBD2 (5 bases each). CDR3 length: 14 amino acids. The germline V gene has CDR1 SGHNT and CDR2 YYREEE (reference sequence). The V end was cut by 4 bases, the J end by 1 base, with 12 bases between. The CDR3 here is CASSHWGSSYEQYF. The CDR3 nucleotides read TGTGCCAGCAGCCACTGGGGGAGTTCCTACGAGCAGTACTTC.

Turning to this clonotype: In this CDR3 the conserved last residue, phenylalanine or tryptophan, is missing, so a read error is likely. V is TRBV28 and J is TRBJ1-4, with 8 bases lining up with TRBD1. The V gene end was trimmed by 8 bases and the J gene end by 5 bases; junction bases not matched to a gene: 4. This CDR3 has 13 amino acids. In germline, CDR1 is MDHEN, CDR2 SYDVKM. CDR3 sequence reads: CASRDRRNEKLFL. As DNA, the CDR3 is TGTGCCAGCCGGGACAGGAGGAATGAAAAACTGTTTCTT.

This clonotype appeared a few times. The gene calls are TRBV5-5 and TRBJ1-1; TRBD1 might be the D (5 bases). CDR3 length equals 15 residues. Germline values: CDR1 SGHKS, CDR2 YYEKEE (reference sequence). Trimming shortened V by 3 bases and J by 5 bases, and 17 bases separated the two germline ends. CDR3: CASSSQGALGTEAFF. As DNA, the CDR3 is TGTGCCAGCAGCTCGCAGGGTGCCCTCGGGACTGAAGCTTTCTTT. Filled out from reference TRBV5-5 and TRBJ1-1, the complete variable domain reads DAGVTQSPTHLIKTRGQQVTLRCSPISGHKSVSWYQQVLGQGPQFIFQYYEKEERGRGNFPDRFSARQFPNYSSELNVNALLLGDSALYLCASSSQGALGTEAFFGQGTRLTVV.

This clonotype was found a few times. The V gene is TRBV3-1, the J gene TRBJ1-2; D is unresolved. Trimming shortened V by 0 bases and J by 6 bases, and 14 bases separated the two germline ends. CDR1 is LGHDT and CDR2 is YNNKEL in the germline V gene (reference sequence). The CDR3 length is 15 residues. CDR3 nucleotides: TGTGCCAGCAGCCAAGATCGGGGAGGCGGGGATGGCTACACCTTC. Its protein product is CASSQDRGGGDGYTF. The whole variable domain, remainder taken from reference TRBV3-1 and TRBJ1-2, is DTAVSQTPKYLVTQMGNDKSIKCEQNLGHDTMYWYKQDSKKFLKIMFSYNNKELIINETVPNRFSPKSPDKAHLNLHINSLELGDSAVYFCASSQDRGGGDGYTFGSGTRLTVV.

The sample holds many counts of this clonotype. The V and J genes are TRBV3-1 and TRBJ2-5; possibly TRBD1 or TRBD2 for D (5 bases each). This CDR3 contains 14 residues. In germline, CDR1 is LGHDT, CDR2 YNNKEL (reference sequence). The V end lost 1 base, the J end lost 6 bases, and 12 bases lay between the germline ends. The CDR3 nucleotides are TGTGCCAGCAGCCAAGGCTTGAGGGGCCAGACCCAGTACTTC. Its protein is CASSQGLRGQTQYF.

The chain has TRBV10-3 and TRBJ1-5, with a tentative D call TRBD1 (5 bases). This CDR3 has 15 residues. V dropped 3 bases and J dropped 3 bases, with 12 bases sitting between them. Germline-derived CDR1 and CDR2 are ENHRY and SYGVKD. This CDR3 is CAISDGQGINQPQHF. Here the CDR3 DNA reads TGTGCCATCAGTGACGGGCAGGGAATCAATCAGCCCCAGCATTTT.

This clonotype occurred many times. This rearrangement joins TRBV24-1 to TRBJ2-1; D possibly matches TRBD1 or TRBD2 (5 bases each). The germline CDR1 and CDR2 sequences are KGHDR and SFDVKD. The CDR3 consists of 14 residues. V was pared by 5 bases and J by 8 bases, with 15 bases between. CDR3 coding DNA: TGTGCCACCAGTGCGGGGATCCAAGGGGATGAGCAGTTCTTC. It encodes CATSAGIQGDEQFF.

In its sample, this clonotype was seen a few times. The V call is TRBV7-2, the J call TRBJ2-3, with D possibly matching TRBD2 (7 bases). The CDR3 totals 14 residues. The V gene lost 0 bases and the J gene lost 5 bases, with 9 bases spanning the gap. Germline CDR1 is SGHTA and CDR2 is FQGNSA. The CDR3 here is CASSLAGGLDTQYF. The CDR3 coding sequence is TGTGCCAGCAGCTTAGCGGGGGGGCTAGATACGCAGTATTTT.

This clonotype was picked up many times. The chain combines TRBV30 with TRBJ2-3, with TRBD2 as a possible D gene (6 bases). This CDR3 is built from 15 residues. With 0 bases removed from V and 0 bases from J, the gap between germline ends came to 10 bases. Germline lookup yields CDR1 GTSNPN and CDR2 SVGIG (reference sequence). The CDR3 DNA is TGTGCCTGGAGTGTCGGGACTTCTAGCACAGATACGCAGTATTTT. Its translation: CAWSVGTSSTDTQYF.

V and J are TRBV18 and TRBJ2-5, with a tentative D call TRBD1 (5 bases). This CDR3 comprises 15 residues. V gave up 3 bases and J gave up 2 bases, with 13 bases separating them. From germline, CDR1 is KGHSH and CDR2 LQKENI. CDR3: CASSPRQILQETQYF. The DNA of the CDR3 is TGTGCCAGCTCACCCCGACAGATCCTACAAGAGACCCAGTACTTC.

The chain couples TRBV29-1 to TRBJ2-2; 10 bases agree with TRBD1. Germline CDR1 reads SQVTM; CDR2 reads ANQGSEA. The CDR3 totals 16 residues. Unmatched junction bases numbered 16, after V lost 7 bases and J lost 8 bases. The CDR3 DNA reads TGCAGCGCCCTAAAGGCGGGACAGGGGTCGACGGGGGAGCTGTTTTTT. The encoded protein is CSALKAGQGSTGELFF.

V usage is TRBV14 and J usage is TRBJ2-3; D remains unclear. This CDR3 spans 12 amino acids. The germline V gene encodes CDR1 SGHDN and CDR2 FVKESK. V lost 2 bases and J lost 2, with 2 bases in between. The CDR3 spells CASSQITDTQYF. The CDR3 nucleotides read TGTGCCAGCAGCCAAATCACAGATACGCAGTATTTT.